The entry that follows covers one T cell receptor beta chain sequence. As yet, its antigen is unknown. This specimen comes from a study of cytomegalovirus exposure and HLA in healthy donors. Across the whole study: The same platform was used for the roughly 120 validation repertoires and the 650 to 800 first-cohort repertoires, a later analysis reported.

Study-level results: Most TCRs appeared rarely, but some public TCRs recurred in many donors. The study designated over 150 TCR beta chains cytomegalovirus-associated.

V was shortened by 2 bases and J by 5 bases, with 9 bases between the two germline ends. This CDR3 spans 13 amino acids. Looked up from germline, CDR1 is MNHNY and CDR2 is SVGAGI (reference sequence). Separate from the approximately 670-subject first cohort was the approximately 120-subject validation cohort, to which the donors belonged. The data were produced by immunoSEQ multiplex PCR, yet TCRdb's version contains in-frame clones alone and is incomplete. The table includes 210,000 or so clones, about 90% detected once. The receptor was derived from a woman aged 18-35 years in good health and CMV-seronegative. Source material: PBMCs. The chain is built from TRBV6-6 and TRBJ2-5; D remains ambiguous. The CDR3 protein is CASSYVATETQYF. The DNA for the CDR3 is TGTGCCAGCAGTTACGTGGCCACCGAGACCCAGTACTTC.